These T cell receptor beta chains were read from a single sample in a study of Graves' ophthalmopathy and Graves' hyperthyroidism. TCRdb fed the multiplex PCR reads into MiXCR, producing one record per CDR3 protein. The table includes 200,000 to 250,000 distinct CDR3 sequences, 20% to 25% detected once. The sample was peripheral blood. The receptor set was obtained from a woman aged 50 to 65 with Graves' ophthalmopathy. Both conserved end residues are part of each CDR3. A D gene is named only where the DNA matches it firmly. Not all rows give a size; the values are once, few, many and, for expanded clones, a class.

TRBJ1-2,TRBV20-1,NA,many,CSATGGVYGYTF,TGCAGTGCTACAGGTGGGGTCTATGGCTACACCTTC
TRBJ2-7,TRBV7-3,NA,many,CASSLGSGASYEQYF,TGTGCCAGCAGCTTAGGGTCGGGGGCATCCTACGAGCAGTACTTC
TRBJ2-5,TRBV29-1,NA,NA,CSVEQGSQETQYF,TGCAGCGTTGAGCAAGGGAGTCAAGAGACCCAGTACTTC
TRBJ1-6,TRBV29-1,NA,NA,CSVEMSRGGPLHF,TGCAGCGTTGAAATGTCGAGGGGTGGACCCCTCCACTTT
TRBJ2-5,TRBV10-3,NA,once,CAIRQVEGETQYF,TGTGCCATCAGGCAGGTAGAGGGAGAGACCCAGTACTTC
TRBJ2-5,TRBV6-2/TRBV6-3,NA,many,CASSYEVSSQETQYF,TGTGCCAGCAGTTACGAGGTTAGCTCCCAAGAGACCCAGTACTTC
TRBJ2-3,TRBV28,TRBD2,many,CASSLSAGGRDTQYF,TGTGCCAGCAGTTTATCGGCGGGAGGGCGGGATACGCAGTATTTT
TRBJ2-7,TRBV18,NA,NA,CASSPESGHYEQYF,TGTGCCAGCTCACCGGAGTCGGGCCATTACGAGCAGTACTTC
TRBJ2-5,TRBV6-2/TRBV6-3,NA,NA,CASTLTGSETQYF,TGTGCCAGCACCCTTACAGGGTCCGAGACCCAGTACTTC
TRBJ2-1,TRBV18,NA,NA,CASSPKGTRDEQFF,TGTGCCAGCTCCCCCAAGGGTACCAGGGATGAGCAGTTCTTC
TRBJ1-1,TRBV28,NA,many,CVSTPGGGAGTEAFF,TGTGTCAGCACCCCAGGCGGGGGGGCCGGCACTGAAGCTTTCTTT
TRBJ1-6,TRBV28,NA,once,CASSIQQAYSPLHF,TGTGCCAGTAGTATCCAACAGGCATATTCACCCCTCCACTTT
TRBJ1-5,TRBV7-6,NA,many,CASSLEIGGGQPQHF,TGTGCCAGCAGCTTAGAAATTGGTGGGGGTCAGCCCCAGCATTTT
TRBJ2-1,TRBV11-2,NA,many,CASSFTGTTYNEQFF,TGTGCCAGCAGCTTTACAGGGACTACTTACAATGAGCAGTTCTTC
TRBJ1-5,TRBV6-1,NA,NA,CATARKGDQPQHF,TGTGCCACGGCCAGAAAAGGGGATCAGCCCCAGCATTTT
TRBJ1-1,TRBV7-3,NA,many,CASSWQGNTEAFF,TGTGCCAGCAGCTGGCAGGGTAACACTGAAGCTTTCTTT
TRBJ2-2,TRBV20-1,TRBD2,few,CSALSLAGVITGELFF,TGCAGTGCTCTATCACTAGCGGGAGTTATCACCGGGGAGCTGTTTTTT
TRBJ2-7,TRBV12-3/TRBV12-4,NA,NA,CASSLVQTSNYEQYF,TGTGCCAGCAGCTTAGTACAGACATCGAACTACGAGCAGTACTTC
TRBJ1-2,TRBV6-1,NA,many,CASLEGNFNYGYTF,TGTGCCAGTCTAGAAGGGAACTTTAACTATGGCTACACCTTC
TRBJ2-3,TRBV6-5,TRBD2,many,CASSYPTSGGTDTQYF,TGTGCCAGCAGTTATCCGACTAGCGGGGGGACAGATACGCAGTATTTT
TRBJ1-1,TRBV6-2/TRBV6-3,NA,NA,CASSYLLGNTEAFF,TGTGCCAGCAGTTATCTTTTGGGGAACACTGAAGCTTTCTTT
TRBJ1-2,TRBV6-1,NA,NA,CASSEALWENGYTF,TGTGCCAGCAGTGAAGCGCTTTGGGAAAATGGCTACACCTTC
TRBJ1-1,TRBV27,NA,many,CASRLGSNTEAFF,TGTGCCAGCAGACTCGGTTCGAACACTGAAGCTTTCTTT
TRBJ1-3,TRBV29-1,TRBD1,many,CSVGTDRASGNTIYF,TGCAGCGTTGGAACGGACAGGGCGTCAGGAAACACCATATATTTT
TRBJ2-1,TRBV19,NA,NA,CASSITGDKTIGYEQFF,TGTGCCAGTAGTATTACGGGGGACAAGACCATAGGCTACGAGCAGTTCTTC
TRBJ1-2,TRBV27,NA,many,CASSLKTGYGYTF,TGTGCCAGCAGTTTAAAAACAGGCTATGGCTACACCTTC
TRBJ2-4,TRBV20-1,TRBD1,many,CSARDRDYIQYF,TGCAGTGCTAGGGACAGGGATTACATTCAGTACTTC
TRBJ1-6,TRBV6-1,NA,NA,CASRLEGTWDSPLHF,TGTGCCAGCAGACTGGAAGGGACATGGGATTCACCCCTCCACTTT
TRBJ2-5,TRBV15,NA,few,CATSRGGVSVTQYF,TGTGCCACCAGCAGAGGGGGAGTGAGCGTGACCCAGTACTTC
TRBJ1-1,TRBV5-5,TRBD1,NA,CASSLGQGGRGRLNTEAFF,TGTGCCAGCAGCTTGGGACAGGGCGGGCGAGGTCGCCTGAACACTGAAGCTTTCTTT
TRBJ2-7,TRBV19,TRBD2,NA,CASRSWGTSGRYEQYF,TGTGCCAGTCGTTCATGGGGGACTAGCGGGAGGTACGAGCAGTACTTC
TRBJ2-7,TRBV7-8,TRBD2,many,CASSFGPGTSGDEQYF,TGTGCCAGCAGCTTTGGCCCCGGGACTAGCGGTGACGAGCAGTACTTC
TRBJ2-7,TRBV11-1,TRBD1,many,CASSLVRTGDEQYF,TGTGCCAGCAGCTTAGTGCGGACAGGGGACGAGCAGTACTTC
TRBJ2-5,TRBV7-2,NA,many,CASSFSRAQETQYF,TGTGCCAGCAGCTTTAGTAGGGCCCAAGAGACCCAGTACTTC
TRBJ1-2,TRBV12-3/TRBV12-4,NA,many,CASSLSRSYTF,TGTGCCAGCAGTTTAAGTAGAAGCTACACCTTC
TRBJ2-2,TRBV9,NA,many,CASSVEDGSGTGELFF,TGTGCCAGCAGCGTAGAGGATGGGAGTGGCACCGGGGAGCTGTTTTTT
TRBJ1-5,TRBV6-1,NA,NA,CASTVEIRQGRPQHF,TGTGCCAGCACCGTAGAGATCCGGCAGGGTAGGCCCCAGCATTTT
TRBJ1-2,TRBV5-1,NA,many,CASSLTTDGEGYTF,TGCGCCAGCAGCTTGACGACTGACGGGGAGGGCTACACCTTC
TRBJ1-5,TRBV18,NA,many,CASSPVDIRGAQPQHF,TGTGCCAGCTCACCGGTTGACATTCGGGGGGCTCAGCCCCAGCATTTT
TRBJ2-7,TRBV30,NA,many,CAWSRPGQPLHF,TGTGCCTGGAGTAGACCGGGACAACCACTCCACTTC
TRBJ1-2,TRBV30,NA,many,CACRRGGGGYTF,TGTGCCTGCCGACGGGGGGGCGGTGGCTACACCTTC
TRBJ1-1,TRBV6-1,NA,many,CASSRVGSEAFF,TGTGCCAGCAGCCGGGTGGGATCTGAAGCTTTCTTT
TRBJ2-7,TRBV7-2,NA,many,CASSSLGKLGEQYF,TGTGCCAGCAGCTCGCTGGGTAAACTGGGCGAGCAGTACTTC
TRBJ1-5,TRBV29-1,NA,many,CSVEQGGQPQHF,TGCAGCGTTGAACAGGGCGGACAGCCCCAGCATTTT
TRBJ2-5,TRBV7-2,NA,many,CASSFVETQYF,TGTGCCAGCAGCTTCGTGGAGACCCAGTACTTC
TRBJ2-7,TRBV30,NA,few,CAWNPASTYEQYF,TGTGCCTGGAACCCTGCGTCGACCTACGAGCAGTACTTC
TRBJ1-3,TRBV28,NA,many,CASSSPHETGRNTIYF,TGTGCCAGCAGTTCGCCACACGAGACGGGACGAAACACCATATATTTT
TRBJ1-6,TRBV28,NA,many,CASSSPGVGLRPLHF,TGTGCCAGCAGTTCCCCGGGGGTGGGTTTACGACCCCTCCACTTT
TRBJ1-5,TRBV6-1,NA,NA,CASNRDSNQPQHF,TGTGCCAGCAACCGAGATAGCAATCAGCCCCAGCATTTT
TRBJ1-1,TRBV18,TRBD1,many,CASSLRGQLTEAFF,TGTGCCAGCTCACTACGGGGACAGCTCACTGAAGCTTTCTTT
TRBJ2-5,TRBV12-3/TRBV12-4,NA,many,CASSPGLHQETQYF,TGTGCCAGCAGTCCTGGACTCCACCAAGAGACCCAGTACTTC
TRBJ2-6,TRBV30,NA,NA,CAWRKTGQSGANVLTF,TGTGCCTGGAGGAAAACGGGACAATCTGGGGCCAACGTCCTGACTTTC
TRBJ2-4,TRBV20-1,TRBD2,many,CSASTSGTRGIQYF,TGCAGTGCTAGCACTAGCGGGACGAGAGGCATTCAGTACTTC